This T cell receptor beta chain was recorded in a study of T-cell reconstitution after alpha-beta-depleted transplantation in children. This clonotype was detected a few times. Unique molecular identifiers tagged the TCRbeta library. From the PCR reads, TCRdb called clonotypes with MiXCR, one entry per CDR3 protein. Of about 690,000 distinct CDR3 sequences in the sample, roughly 17% were seen once. Germline CDR1 SGHTA, CDR2 FQGNSA. CDR3 length: 15 amino acids. Deletions cut 0 bases from V and 0 bases from J, with 8 bases between. Sequenced material: PBMCs from the stem cell graft donor, taken from the stem cell graft. The sequence came from a human donor who donated a stem cell graft to a child with acute myeloid leukemia. J is TRBJ1-1 and V is TRBV7-2; D remains unclear. The CDR3 bases are TGTGCCAGCAGCTTAGCGACAAGTATGAACACTGAAGCTTTCTTT. Translating gives CASSLATSMNTEAFF.